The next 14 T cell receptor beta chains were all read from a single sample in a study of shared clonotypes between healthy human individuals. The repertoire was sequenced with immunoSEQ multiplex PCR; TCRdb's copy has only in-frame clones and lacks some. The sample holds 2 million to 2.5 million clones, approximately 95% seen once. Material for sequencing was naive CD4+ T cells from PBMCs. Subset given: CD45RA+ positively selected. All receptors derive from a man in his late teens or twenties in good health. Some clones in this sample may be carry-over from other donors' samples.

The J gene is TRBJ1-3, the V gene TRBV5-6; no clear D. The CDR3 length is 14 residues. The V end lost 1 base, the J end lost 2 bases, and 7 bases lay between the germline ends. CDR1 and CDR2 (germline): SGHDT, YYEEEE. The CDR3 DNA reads TGTGCCAGCAGCTTGAGGGTGGCTGGAAACACCATATATTTT. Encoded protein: CASSLRVAGNTIYF.

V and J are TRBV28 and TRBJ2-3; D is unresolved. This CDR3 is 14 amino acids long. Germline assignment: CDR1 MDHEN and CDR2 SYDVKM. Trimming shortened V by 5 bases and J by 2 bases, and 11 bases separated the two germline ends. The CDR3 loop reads CASSPLGPTDTQYF. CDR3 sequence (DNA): TGTGCCAGCAGTCCCCTTGGGCCCACAGATACGCAGTATTTT.

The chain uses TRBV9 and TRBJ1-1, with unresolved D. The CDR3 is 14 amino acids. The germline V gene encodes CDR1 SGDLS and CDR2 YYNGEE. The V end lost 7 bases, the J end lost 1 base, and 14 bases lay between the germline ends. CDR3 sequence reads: CASRPFGQNTEAFF. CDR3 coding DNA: TGTGCCAGCCGCCCTTTTGGGCAGAACACTGAAGCTTTCTTT.

The CDR3 DNA reads TGCGCCAGCAGCTCCCCCTTAGCGGGAGGGCTCACCGGGGAGCTGTTTTTT. It specifies CASSSPLAGGLTGELFF. The chain is built from TRBV5-1 and TRBJ2-2; 11 bases are a match to TRBD2. Germline V lookup: CDR1 SGHRS, CDR2 YFSETQ. The CDR3 consists of 17 residues. V trimming: 3 bases; J trimming: 4 bases; junction bases outside the gene matches: 8.

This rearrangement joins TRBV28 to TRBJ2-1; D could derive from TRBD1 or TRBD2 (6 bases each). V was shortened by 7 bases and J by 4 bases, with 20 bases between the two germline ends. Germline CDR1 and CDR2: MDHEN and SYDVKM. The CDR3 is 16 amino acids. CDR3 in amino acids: CASTPSGDSTYNEQFF. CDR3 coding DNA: TGTGCCAGCACCCCCTCAGGGGACTCAACTTACAATGAGCAGTTCTTC.

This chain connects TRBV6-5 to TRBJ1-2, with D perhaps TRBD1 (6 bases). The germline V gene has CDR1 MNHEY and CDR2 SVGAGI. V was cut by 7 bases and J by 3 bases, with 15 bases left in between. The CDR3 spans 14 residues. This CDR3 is CASKYGKGDYGYTF. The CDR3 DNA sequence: TGTGCCAGCAAATACGGCAAGGGGGACTATGGCTACACCTTC.

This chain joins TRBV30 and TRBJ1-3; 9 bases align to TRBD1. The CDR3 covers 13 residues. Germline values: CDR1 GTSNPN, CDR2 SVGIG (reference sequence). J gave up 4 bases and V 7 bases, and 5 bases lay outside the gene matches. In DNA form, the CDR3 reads TGTGCCTCCACAGGGGGCGGAGGAAACACCATATATTTT. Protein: CASTGGGGNTIYF.

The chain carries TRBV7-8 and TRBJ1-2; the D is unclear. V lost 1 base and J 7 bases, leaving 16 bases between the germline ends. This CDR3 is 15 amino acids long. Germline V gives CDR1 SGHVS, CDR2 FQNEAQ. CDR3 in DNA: TGTGCCAGCAGCTTAGGCGCCAGGCAGTCGGGTGGCTACACCTTC. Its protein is CASSLGARQSGGYTF.

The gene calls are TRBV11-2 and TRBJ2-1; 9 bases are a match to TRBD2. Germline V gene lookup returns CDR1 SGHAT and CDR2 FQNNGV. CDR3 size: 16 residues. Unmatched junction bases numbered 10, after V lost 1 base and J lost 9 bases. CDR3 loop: CASSLVGGRAHSEQFF. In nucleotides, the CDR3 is TGTGCCAGCAGCTTAGTCGGCGGGAGGGCCCATAGTGAGCAGTTCTTC.

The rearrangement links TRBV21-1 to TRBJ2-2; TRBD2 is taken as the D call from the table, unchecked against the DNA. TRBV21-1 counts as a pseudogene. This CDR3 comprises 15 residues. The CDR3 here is CASVGGTSVPGELFF. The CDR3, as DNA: TGTGCCAGCGTCGGAGGGACCAGCGTCCCCGGGGAGCTGTTTTTT.

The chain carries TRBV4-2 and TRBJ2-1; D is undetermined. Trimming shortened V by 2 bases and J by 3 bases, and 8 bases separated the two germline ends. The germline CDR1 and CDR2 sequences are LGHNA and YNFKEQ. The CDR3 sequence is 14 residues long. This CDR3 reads CASSQTSNYNEQFF. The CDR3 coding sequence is TGTGCCAGCAGCCAAACCTCAAACTACAATGAGCAGTTCTTC.

The DNA for the CDR3 is TGCGCCAGCAGCTCCCTCGACAGGGGGCCTGACACCGGGGAGCTGTTTTTT. Protein: CASSSLDRGPDTGELFF. The chain couples TRBV5-1 to TRBJ2-2; 10 bases line up with TRBD1. Germline V lookup: CDR1 SGHRS, CDR2 YFSETQ. Unmatched junction bases numbered 8, after V lost 3 bases and J lost 3 bases. The CDR3 sequence is 17 residues long.

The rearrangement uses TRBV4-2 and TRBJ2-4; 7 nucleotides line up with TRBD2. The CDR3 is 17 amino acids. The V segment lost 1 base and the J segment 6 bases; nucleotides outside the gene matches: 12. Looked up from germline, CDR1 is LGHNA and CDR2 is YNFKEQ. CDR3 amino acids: CASSQVSAGRGGNIQYF. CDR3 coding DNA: TGTGCCAGCAGCCAAGTCTCGGCGGGTCGCGGGGGAAACATTCAGTACTTC.

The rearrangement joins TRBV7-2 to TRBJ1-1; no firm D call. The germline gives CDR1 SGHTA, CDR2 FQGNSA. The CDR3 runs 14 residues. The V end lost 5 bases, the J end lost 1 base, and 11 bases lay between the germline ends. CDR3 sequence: CASSPAGWNTEAFF. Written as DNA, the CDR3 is TGTGCCAGCAGCCCGGCGGGGTGGAACACTGAAGCTTTCTTT.